This record concerns one TCR beta chain sequence. Its specificity is not known. These data come from a study of STAT5B mutations in CD4+ large granular lymphocyte leukemia. V shed 7 bases, J shed 0 bases, and the junction held 4 bases outside the gene matches. Looked up from germline, CDR1 is MNHNY and CDR2 is SVGAGI (reference sequence). The CDR3 is 15 amino acids. Using immunoSEQ multiplex PCR, the repertoire was profiled, and TCRdb retains in-frame clones only, with some absent. The table shows 20,000 to 25,000 clones, with approximately 81% occurring only once. Study-level results: No patients shared main leukemic clonotypes, though roughly 23% appeared at low frequency elsewhere.

The source of this sequence is a human donor in good health. Sequenced sample: CD4+ T cells from blood buffy coats. V gene TRBV6-6 combines with J gene TRBJ2-3, with 10 positions matching TRBD2. CDR3 region: CASTTTSGSTDTQYF. As DNA, the CDR3 is TGTGCCAGCACGACGACTAGCGGGAGCACAGATACGCAGTATTTT.